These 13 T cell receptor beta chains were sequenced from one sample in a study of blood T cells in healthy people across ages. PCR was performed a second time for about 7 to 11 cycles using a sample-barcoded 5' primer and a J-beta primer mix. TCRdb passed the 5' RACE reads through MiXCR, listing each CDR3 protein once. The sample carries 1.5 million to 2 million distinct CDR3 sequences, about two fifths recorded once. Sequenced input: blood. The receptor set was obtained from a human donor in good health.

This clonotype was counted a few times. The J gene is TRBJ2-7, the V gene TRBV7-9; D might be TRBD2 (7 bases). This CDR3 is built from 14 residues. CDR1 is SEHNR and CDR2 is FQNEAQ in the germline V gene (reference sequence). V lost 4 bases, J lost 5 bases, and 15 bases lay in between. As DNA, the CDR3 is TGTGCCAGCAGCTCGCAAGGGGGGGCTAACGAGCAGTACTTC. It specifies CASSSQGGANEQYF.

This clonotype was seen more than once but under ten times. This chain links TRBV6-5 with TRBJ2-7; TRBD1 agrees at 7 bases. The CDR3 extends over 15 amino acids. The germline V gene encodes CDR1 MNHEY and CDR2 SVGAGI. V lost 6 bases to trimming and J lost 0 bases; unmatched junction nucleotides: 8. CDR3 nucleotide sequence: TGTGCCAGCAGGAAGGGGACAGTGAGCTCCTACGAGCAGTACTTC. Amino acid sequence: CASRKGTVSSYEQYF.

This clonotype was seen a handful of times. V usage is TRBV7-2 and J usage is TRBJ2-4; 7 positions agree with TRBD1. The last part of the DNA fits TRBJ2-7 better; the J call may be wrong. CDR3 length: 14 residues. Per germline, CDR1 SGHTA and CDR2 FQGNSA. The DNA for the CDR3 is TGTGCCAGCAGCGCAGACAGGGTGATCGACGAGCAGTACTTC. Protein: CASSADRVIDEQYF.

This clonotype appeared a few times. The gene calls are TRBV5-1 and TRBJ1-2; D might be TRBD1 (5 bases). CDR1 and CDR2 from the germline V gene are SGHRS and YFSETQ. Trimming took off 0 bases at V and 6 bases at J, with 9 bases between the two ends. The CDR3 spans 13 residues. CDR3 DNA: TGCGCCAGCAGCTTGGGACAGTGGCATGGCTACACCTTC. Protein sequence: CASSLGQWHGYTF.

This CDR3 is CSVESASGDFYNEQFF. CDR3 sequence (DNA): TGCAGCGTTGAATCGGCTAGCGGGGATTTCTACAATGAGCAGTTCTTC. The rearrangement links TRBV29-1 to TRBJ2-1; 9 nucleotides match TRBD2. J was trimmed by 3 bases and V by 2 bases; bases with no gene match: 8. The germline gives CDR1 SQVTM, CDR2 ANQGSEA. CDR3 length equals 16 residues.

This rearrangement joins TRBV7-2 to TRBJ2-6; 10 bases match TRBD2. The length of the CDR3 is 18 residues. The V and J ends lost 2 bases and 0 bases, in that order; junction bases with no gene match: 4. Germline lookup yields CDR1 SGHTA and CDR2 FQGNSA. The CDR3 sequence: CASSLTSGAISGANVLTF. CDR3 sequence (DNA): TGTGCCAGCAGCTTAACTAGCGGGGCCATCTCTGGGGCCAACGTCCTGACTTTC.

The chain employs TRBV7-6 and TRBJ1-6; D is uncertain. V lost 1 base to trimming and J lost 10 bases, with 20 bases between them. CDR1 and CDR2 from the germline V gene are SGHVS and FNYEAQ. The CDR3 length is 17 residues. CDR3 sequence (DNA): TGTGCCAGCAGCTTAGAAGCCTCGAGGTCAAACACCTCACCCCTCCACTTT. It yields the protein CASSLEASRSNTSPLHF.

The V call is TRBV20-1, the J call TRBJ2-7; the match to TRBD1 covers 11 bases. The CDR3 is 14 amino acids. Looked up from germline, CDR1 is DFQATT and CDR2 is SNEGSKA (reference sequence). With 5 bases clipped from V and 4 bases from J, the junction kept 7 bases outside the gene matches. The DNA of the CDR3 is TGCAGTGCTGAAACGGGACAGGGGGATTACGAGCAGTACTTC. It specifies CSAETGQGDYEQYF.

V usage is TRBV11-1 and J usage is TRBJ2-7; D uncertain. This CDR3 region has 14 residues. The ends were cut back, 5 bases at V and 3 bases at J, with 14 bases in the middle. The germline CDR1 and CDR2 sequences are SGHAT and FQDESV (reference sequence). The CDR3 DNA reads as TGTGCCAGCAGCCCCGACACGGGCCTCTACGAGCAGTACTTC. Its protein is CASSPDTGLYEQYF.

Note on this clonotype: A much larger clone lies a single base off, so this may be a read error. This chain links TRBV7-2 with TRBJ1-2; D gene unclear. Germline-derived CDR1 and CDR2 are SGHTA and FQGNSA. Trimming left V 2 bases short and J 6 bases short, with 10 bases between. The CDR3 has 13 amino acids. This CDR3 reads CASSLSLRDGYTF. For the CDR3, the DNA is TGTGCCAGCAGCTTAAGTCTAAGGGATGGCTACACCTTC.

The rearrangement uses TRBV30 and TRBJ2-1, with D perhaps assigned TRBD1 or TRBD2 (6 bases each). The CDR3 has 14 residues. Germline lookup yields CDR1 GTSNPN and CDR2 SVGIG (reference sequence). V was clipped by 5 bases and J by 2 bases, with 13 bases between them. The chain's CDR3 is CAWGGHRTYNEQFF. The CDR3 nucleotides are TGTGCCTGGGGGGGGCATCGTACCTACAATGAGCAGTTCTTC. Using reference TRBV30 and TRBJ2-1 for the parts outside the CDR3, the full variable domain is SQTIHQWPATLVQPVGSPLSLECTVEGTSNPNLYWYRQAAGRGLQLLFYSVGIGQISSEVPQNLSASRPQDRQFILSSKKLLLSDSGFYLCAWGGHRTYNEQFFGPGTRLTVL.

CDR3 amino acids: CSARDRRGGGGYTF. The CDR3 coding sequence is TGCAGTGCTAGAGATCGCCGGGGCGGTGGGGGCTACACCTTC. V gene TRBV20-1 combines with J gene TRBJ1-2; D may be TRBD1 (5 bases). Per germline, CDR1 DFQATT and CDR2 SNEGSKA (reference sequence). V was shortened by 0 bases and J by 8 bases, with 16 bases between the two germline ends. The CDR3 has 14 residues.

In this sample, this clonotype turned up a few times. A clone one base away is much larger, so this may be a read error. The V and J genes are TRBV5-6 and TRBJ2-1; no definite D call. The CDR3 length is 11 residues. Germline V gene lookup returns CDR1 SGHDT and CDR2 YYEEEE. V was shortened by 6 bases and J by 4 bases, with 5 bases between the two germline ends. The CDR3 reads CASIRYNEQFF. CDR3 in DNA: TGTGCCAGCATCCGATACAATGAGCAGTTCTTC.